These 32 T cell receptor beta chains were sequenced from one sample in a study of T cells in localized non-small cell lung cancer. Clones were sequenced by immunoSEQ multiplex PCR, and TCRdb holds only the in-frame ones, with some missing. The sample holds 25,000 to 35,000 clones, around 92% seen once. This specimen consisted of peripheral blood, obtained before any cancer treatment. These TCRs come from a female donor older than 55 with stage I lung adenocarcinoma.

The rearrangement joins TRBV7-9 to TRBJ2-3; 15 positions match TRBD2. The CDR3 consists of 15 residues. Germline CDR1 is SEHNR and CDR2 is FQNEAQ (reference sequence). V was clipped by 5 bases and J by 4 bases; unmatched bases: 1. The DNA of the CDR3 is TGTGCCAGCAGCGGACTAGCGGGGGGGGCAGATACGCAGTATTTT. Translation gives CASSGLAGGADTQYF.

The chain uses TRBV4-3 and TRBJ1-2; TRBD1 is a possible D gene (5 bases). CDR3 length: 16 residues. V lost 3 bases to trimming and J lost 4 bases, with 18 bases between them. Germline V gene lookup returns CDR1 LGHNA and CDR2 YSLEER. CDR3 sequence (DNA): TGCGCCAGCAGCCAGGAACGAGGGACTCCAGCCTATGGCTACACCTTC. Protein: CASSQERGTPAYGYTF.

This chain's CDR3 is CASSLVRGPDEQFF. As DNA, the CDR3 is TGTGCCAGCAGCTTGGTGCGTGGCCCGGATGAGCAGTTCTTC. The chain employs TRBV11-3 and TRBJ2-1; D is unclear. CDR1 and CDR2 (germline): SGHNT, YENEEA. Trimming shortened V by 3 bases and J by 8 bases, and 14 bases separated the two germline ends. The CDR3 is 14 residues long. Drawing the rest from reference TRBV11-3 and TRBJ2-1, the complete variable domain is EAGVVQSPRYKIIEKKQPVAFWCNPISGHNTLYWYLQNLGQGPELLIRYENEEAVDDSQLPKDRFSAERLKGVDSTLKIQPAELGDSAVYLCASSLVRGPDEQFFGPGTRLTVL.

The chain is built from TRBV9 and TRBJ2-2, with D possibly matching TRBD2 (6 bases). The CDR3 loop spans 14 amino acids. Germline V gives CDR1 SGDLS, CDR2 YYNGEE. V lost 4 bases to trimming and J lost 4 bases, with 11 bases between them. CDR3 sequence: CASSPLGGTGELFF. CDR3 nucleotides: TGTGCCAGCAGCCCCTTGGGGGGCACCGGGGAGCTGTTTTTT.

This sequence joins TRBV9 and TRBJ2-7; D unclear. The CDR3 contains 13 residues. Germline-derived CDR1 and CDR2 are SGDLS and YYNGEE. V shed 0 bases and J shed 7 bases, with 11 bases lying between them. CDR3 region: CASSVGLEQEQYF. CDR3 coding DNA: TGTGCCAGCAGCGTAGGATTGGAACAGGAGCAGTACTTC.

The gene calls are TRBV7-8 and TRBJ1-1; D gene ambiguous. The germline V and J ends were trimmed by 2 bases and 0 bases, with 7 bases remaining between them. The germline V gene encodes CDR1 SGHVS and CDR2 FQNEAQ. This CDR3 contains 14 residues. Here the CDR3 reads CASSLMAVNTEAFF. The CDR3 DNA is TGTGCCAGCAGCTTAATGGCGGTGAACACTGAAGCTTTCTTT.

This chain joins TRBV6-5 and TRBJ2-3; no reliable D call. CDR1 and CDR2 (germline): MNHEY, SVGAGI. Trimming left V 3 bases short and J 3 bases short, with 7 bases between. The CDR3 is 13 residues long. The CDR3 spells CASSYPGTDTQYF. The CDR3 DNA sequence: TGTGCCAGCAGTTATCCAGGAACAGATACGCAGTATTTT.

V and J are TRBV7-8 and TRBJ1-2, with no clear D. The V and J ends lost 3 bases and 2 bases respectively, with 7 bases between them. CDR3 length: 13 amino acids. Germline V gene data show CDR1 as SGHVS and CDR2 as FQNEAQ. The CDR3 DNA is TGTGCCAGCAGCTTGTTGGAAAACTATGGCTACACCTTC. This codes for CASSLLENYGYTF. Full variable domain (outside the CDR3, taken from reference TRBV7-8 and TRBJ1-2): GAGVSQSPRYKVAKRGQDVALRCDPISGHVSLFWYQQALGQGPEFLTYFQNEAQLDKSGLPSDRFFAERPEGSVSTLKIQRTQQEDSAVYLCASSLLENYGYTFGSGTRLTVV.

The chain joins TRBV11-2 to TRBJ2-3; TRBD1 matches at 10 bases. Germline lookup yields CDR1 SGHAT and CDR2 FQNNGV. With 2 bases clipped from V and 3 bases from J, the junction kept 5 bases outside the gene matches. This CDR3 is 16 amino acids long. CDR3 in amino acids: CASSLNRDRGTDTQYF. In DNA, the CDR3 is TGTGCCAGCAGCTTAAACCGGGACAGGGGTACAGATACGCAGTATTTT.

In its sample, this clone was seen once. CDR3: CASSIPTGRTEAFF. CDR3 nucleotides: TGTGCCAGTAGTATTCCCACAGGGCGAACTGAAGCTTTCTTT. This rearrangement joins TRBV19 to TRBJ1-1; D possibly corresponds to TRBD1 (6 bases). The CDR3 extends over 14 amino acids. Germline V gene lookup returns CDR1 LNHDA and CDR2 SQIVND (reference sequence). Between the trimmed V and J ends, which lost 3 bases and 5 bases, there was a span of 13 bases.

The chain uses TRBV5-1 and TRBJ2-2; 13 nucleotides line up with TRBD2. In germline, CDR1 is SGHRS, CDR2 YFSETQ. The CDR3 totals 18 residues. J lost 4 bases, V lost 1 base, and 7 bases had no gene match. The CDR3 protein is CASSLYPTSGGATGELFF. The CDR3 DNA is TGCGCCAGCAGCTTGTACCCTACTAGCGGGGGGGCCACCGGGGAGCTGTTTTTT. Full variable domain (missing parts from reference TRBV5-1 and TRBJ2-2): KAGVTQTPRYLIKTRGQQVTLSCSPISGHRSVSWYQQTPGQGLQFLFEYFSETQRNKGNFPGRFSGRQFSNSRSEMNVSTLELGDSALYLCASSLYPTSGGATGELFFGEGSRLTVL.

The CDR3 region is CASSLEGHGNTIYF. The CDR3 DNA sequence: TGCGCCAGCAGCTTGGAGGGGCATGGAAACACCATATATTTT. The chain carries TRBV5-1 and TRBJ1-3; TRBD1 is a possible D gene (5 bases). Per germline, CDR1 SGHRS and CDR2 YFSETQ. Trimming removed 0 bases at V and 3 bases at J, with 7 bases between. The CDR3 extends over 14 amino acids.

The chain joins TRBV5-1 to TRBJ2-7, with TRBD1 matching 7 bases. Germline lookup yields CDR1 SGHRS and CDR2 YFSETQ. After removal of 3 bases from V and 6 bases from J, the junction contained 9 bases not matched to a gene. This CDR3 is 14 amino acids long. CDR3 sequence reads: CASSSQTGTGEQYF. CDR3 coding DNA: TGCGCCAGCAGCTCTCAGACAGGGACGGGCGAGCAGTACTTC. The full variable domain, its missing parts supplied by reference TRBV5-1 and TRBJ2-7, is KAGVTQTPRYLIKTRGQQVTLSCSPISGHRSVSWYQQTPGQGLQFLFEYFSETQRNKGNFPGRFSGRQFSNSRSEMNVSTLELGDSALYLCASSSQTGTGEQYFGPGTRLTVT.

V and J are TRBV5-8 and TRBJ1-5; D call uncertain. Germline values: CDR1 SGHTS, CDR2 YDEGEE. Trimming pared 3 bases from V and 4 bases from J, leaving 8 bases between. The CDR3 totals 13 residues. CDR3 residues: CASSSSKNQPQHF. CDR3 nucleotide sequence: TGTGCCAGCAGCTCCTCCAAGAATCAGCCCCAGCATTTT.

The rearrangement links TRBV5-6 to TRBJ2-5; no reliable D call. Trimming pared 2 bases from V and 2 bases from J, leaving 7 bases between. This CDR3 region has 13 residues. CDR1 SGHDT and CDR2 YYEEEE come from the germline V gene. CDR3 nucleotide sequence: TGTGCCAGCAGCTTAACAACACAAGAGACCCAGTACTTC. Translating gives CASSLTTQETQYF.

The chain recombines TRBV19 with TRBJ2-2, with a possible D match to TRBD2 (7 bases). There are 17 residues in the CDR3. CDR1 is LNHDA, CDR2 SQIVND, per germline (reference sequence). V shed 6 bases and J shed 2 bases, with 19 bases lying between them. The CDR3 sequence is CASSFGGGAGNTGELFF. In DNA, the CDR3 is TGTGCCAGTAGCTTCGGAGGGGGGGCCGGAAACACCGGGGAGCTGTTTTTT. The full variable domain, rest sourced from reference TRBV19 and TRBJ2-2, is DGGITQSPKYLFRKEGQNVTLSCEQNLNHDAMYWYRQDPGQGLRLIYYSQIVNDFQKGDIAEGYSVSREKKESFPLTVTSAQKNPTAFYLCASSFGGGAGNTGELFFGEGSRLTVL.

This clone was seen only once. The rearrangement uses TRBV5-6 and TRBJ1-4, with no clear D. The CDR3 has 12 residues. Looked up from germline, CDR1 is SGHDT and CDR2 is YYEEEE. V lost 0 bases to trimming and J lost 5 bases, with 2 bases between them. CDR3 in DNA: TGTGCCAGCAGCTTGGGGAATGAAAAACTGTTTTTT. Translating it yields CASSLGNEKLFF.

This chain uses TRBV5-1 with TRBJ2-3; 11 bases match TRBD2. The V gene's germline CDR1 is SGHRS and CDR2 YFSETQ. The CDR3 is 16 residues long. J was trimmed by 2 bases and V by 4 bases; bases with no gene match: 6. CDR3 sequence: CASSPRLAGPTDTQYF. Here the CDR3 DNA reads TGCGCCAGCAGCCCACGACTAGCGGGGCCCACAGATACGCAGTATTTT.

V is TRBV11-3 and J is TRBJ2-3, with 12 bases matching TRBD2. Germline assignment: CDR1 SGHNT and CDR2 YENEEA. J gave up 0 bases and V 5 bases, and 6 bases lay outside the gene matches. This CDR3 spans 17 amino acids. In nucleotides, the CDR3 is TGTGCCAGCAGCCTCCGGACTAGCGGGGTCAGCACAGATACGCAGTATTTT. Translated: CASSLRTSGVSTDTQYF.

The chain combines TRBV7-9 with TRBJ1-2, with TRBD1 matching 7 bases. CDR1 is SEHNR, CDR2 FQNEAQ, per germline (reference sequence). This CDR3 region has 14 residues. V lost 5 bases to trimming and J lost 8 bases; unmatched junction nucleotides: 11. CDR3 sequence: CASSRGEGAYGYTF. DNA of the CDR3: TGTGCCAGCAGCCGTGGTGAGGGGGCTTACGGCTACACCTTC.

The V gene is TRBV7-8, the J gene TRBJ2-5, with 7 bases aligning to TRBD1. With 5 bases clipped from V and 10 bases from J, the junction kept 7 bases outside the gene matches. The CDR3 sequence is 12 residues long. The germline CDR1 and CDR2 sequences are SGHVS and FQNEAQ. CDR3 DNA sequence: TGTGCCAGCAGCGTCGACAGGGCAGGCCAGTACTTC. Translated, it gives CASSVDRAGQYF. Supplemented by reference TRBV7-8 and TRBJ2-5, the full variable domain reads GAGVSQSPRYKVAKRGQDVALRCDPISGHVSLFWYQQALGQGPEFLTYFQNEAQLDKSGLPSDRFFAERPEGSVSTLKIQRTQQEDSAVYLCASSVDRAGQYFGPGTRLLVL.

This chain uses TRBV11-2 with TRBJ1-1; D not certain. CDR1 SGHAT and CDR2 FQNNGV come from the germline V gene. Trimming removed 1 base at V and 0 bases at J, with 12 bases between. The CDR3 is 16 amino acids. The CDR3 is CASSLVLRSMNTEAFF. CDR3 coding DNA: TGTGCCAGCAGCTTAGTTTTGAGGAGCATGAACACTGAAGCTTTCTTT. Drawing the rest from reference TRBV11-2 and TRBJ1-1, the complete variable domain is EAGVAQSPRYKIIEKRQSVAFWCNPISGHATLYWYQQILGQGPKLLIQFQNNGVVDDSQLPKDRFSAERLKGVDSTLKIQPAKLEDSAVYLCASSLVLRSMNTEAFFGQGTRLTVV.

The chain combines TRBV6-1 with TRBJ2-7; D is unresolved. The CDR3 totals 14 residues. Germline values: CDR1 MNHNS, CDR2 SASEGT. The V gene lost 0 bases and the J gene lost 3 bases, with 9 bases spanning the gap. The CDR3 sequence: CASSEADTIYEQYF. DNA for the CDR3: TGTGCCAGCAGTGAAGCAGACACCATCTACGAGCAGTACTTC.

This clone was detected only a few times. This chain links TRBV6-1 with TRBJ2-6; 8 positions match TRBD2. CDR3 length: 14 amino acids. Germline V gives CDR1 MNHNS, CDR2 SASEGT. V was pared by 7 bases and J by 3 bases, with 2 bases of the junction left unmatched. The CDR3 reads CASKAGGGANVLTF. Written as DNA, the CDR3 is TGTGCCAGCAAGGCGGGGGGTGGGGCCAACGTCCTGACTTTC.

The V call is TRBV27, the J call TRBJ1-5; no definite D call. The CDR3 length is 14 residues. Looked up from germline, CDR1 is MNHEY and CDR2 is SMNVEV (reference sequence). Trimming stripped 5 bases from V and 0 bases from J, with 8 bases between. CDR3 nucleotide sequence: TGTGCCAGCAGTGATTCGAATAGCAATCAGCCCCAGCATTTT. Protein product: CASSDSNSNQPQHF.

This chain joins TRBV6-4 and TRBJ2-3; 8 positions agree with TRBD2. The CDR3 covers 15 residues. CDR1 and CDR2 from the germline V gene are MRHNA and SNTAGT. The V gene end was trimmed by 3 bases and the J gene end by 1 base; junction bases not matched to a gene: 3. The CDR3 is CASSETSGGTDTQYF. The CDR3 region has the DNA TGTGCCAGCAGTGAAACTAGCGGCGGCACAGATACGCAGTATTTT.

The DNA of the CDR3 is TGCGCCAGCAGCCTTTCGGGACTCGGAAGGGGTGACGAGCAGTTCTTC. It codes for CASSLSGLGRGDEQFF. The chain links TRBV5-1 to TRBJ2-1; tentatively, D is TRBD2 (6 bases). The CDR3 covers 16 residues. Germline CDR1 SGHRS, CDR2 YFSETQ. Deletions cut 4 bases from V and 10 bases from J, with 24 bases between.

The chain couples TRBV18 to TRBJ2-3; the D gene is possibly TRBD1 (7 bases). Per germline, CDR1 KGHSH and CDR2 LQKENI. Trimming took 6 bases from V and 3 from J, leaving 19 bases between them. The CDR3 runs to 16 residues. The CDR3 loop reads CASSYQGGVRTDTQYF. DNA for the CDR3: TGTGCCAGCTCCTATCAGGGGGGCGTCAGGACAGATACGCAGTATTTT.

V usage is TRBV19 and J usage is TRBJ1-4, with D possibly TRBD1 on 5 matching bases. CDR3 length equals 14 residues. The V gene's germline CDR1 is LNHDA and CDR2 SQIVND (reference sequence). Trimming shortened V by 1 base and J by 8 bases, and 11 bases separated the two germline ends. CDR3 in DNA: TGTGCCAGTAGTATAGGCGGGGCAGGGGAAAAACTGTTTTTT. Translation gives CASSIGGAGEKLFF.

In its sample, this clone was seen once. The V gene is TRBV19, the J gene TRBJ2-1; possibly TRBD1 or TRBD2 for D (5 bases each). The V and J ends lost 3 bases and 8 bases respectively, with 17 bases between them. The length of the CDR3 is 15 residues. Germline values: CDR1 LNHDA, CDR2 SQIVND (reference sequence). CDR3 loop: CASSIRDPVYDEQFF. In DNA, the CDR3 is TGTGCCAGTAGTATTCGGGACCCGGTTTATGATGAGCAGTTCTTC.

The gene calls are TRBV2 and TRBJ2-7, with TRBD2 identical over 11 bases. CDR1 is SNHLY and CDR2 is FYNNEI in the germline V gene. V shed 6 bases, J shed 1 base, and the junction held 5 bases outside the gene matches. CDR3 length: 15 residues. The CDR3 sequence is CASRRTSGSSYEQYF. The CDR3 DNA sequence: TGTGCCAGCAGGAGGACTAGCGGGTCTTCCTACGAGCAGTACTTC.

The J gene is TRBJ1-2, the V gene TRBV6-1, with 7 bases that match TRBD1. V shed 6 bases and J 5 bases; nucleotides not matched to a gene: 9. The length of the CDR3 is 14 residues. Germline V gene lookup returns CDR1 MNHNS and CDR2 SASEGT. Here the CDR3 DNA reads TGTGCCAGCAGCTCCGGGACAGCCCTTTATGGCTACACCTTC. Translated: CASSSGTALYGYTF.